This T cell receptor beta chain stems from a study of shared clonotypes between healthy human individuals. Study results and limitations: Several donors showed sharing of about 4.7% of naive CD4 clonotypes.

J lost 3 bases, V lost 5 bases, and 8 bases had no gene match. From germline, CDR1 is SGHTA and CDR2 FQGNSA. The CDR3 is 15 amino acids. Selected positively for CCR7 and CD45RO-negative, naive CD8 cells excluded terminally differentiated effector memory CD45RA+ cells. Recent acute infections and vaccinations were absent in the healthy HIV-negative adult donors. Turning to this clone: Antigen specificity is unknown.

Evenly divided among several immunoSEQ plates was the genomic DNA of each subset. Roughly 200 ng DNA, about 28,000 T cell genomes, went into each sorted-subset replicate PCR. Method: immunoSEQ multiplex PCR; TCRdb's copy keeps in-frame clones and lacks some. The data hold almost 700,000 clones, with around 92% observed a single time. This TCR derives from a young man in good health. The chain employs TRBV7-2 and TRBJ2-7; 9 nucleotides align to TRBD2. Sequencing input: naive CD8+ T cells sorted from blood. The CDR3 bases are TGTGCCAGCAGCAGATATAGCGGGGGCATCTACGAGCAGTACTTC. Protein product: CASSRYSGGIYEQYF.